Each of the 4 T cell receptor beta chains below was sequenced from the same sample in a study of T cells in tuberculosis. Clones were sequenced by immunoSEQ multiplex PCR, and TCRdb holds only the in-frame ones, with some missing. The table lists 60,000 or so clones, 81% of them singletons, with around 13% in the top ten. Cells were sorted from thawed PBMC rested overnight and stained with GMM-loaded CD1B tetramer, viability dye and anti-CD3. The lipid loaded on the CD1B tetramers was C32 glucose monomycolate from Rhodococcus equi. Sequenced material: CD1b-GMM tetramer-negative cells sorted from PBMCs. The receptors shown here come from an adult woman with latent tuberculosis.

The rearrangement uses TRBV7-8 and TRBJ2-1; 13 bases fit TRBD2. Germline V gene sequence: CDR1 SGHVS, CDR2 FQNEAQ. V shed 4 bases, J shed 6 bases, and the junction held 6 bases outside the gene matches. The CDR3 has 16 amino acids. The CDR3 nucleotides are TGTGCCAGCAGCTCCAGACTAGCGGGAGGCCTCAATGAGCAGTTCTTC. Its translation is CASSSRLAGGLNEQFF.

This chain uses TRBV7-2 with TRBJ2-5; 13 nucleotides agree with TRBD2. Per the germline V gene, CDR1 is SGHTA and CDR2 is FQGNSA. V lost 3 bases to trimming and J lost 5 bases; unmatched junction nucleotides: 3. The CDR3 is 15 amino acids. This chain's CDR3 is CASSFRGLAGETQYF. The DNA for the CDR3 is TGTGCCAGCAGCTTTAGGGGACTAGCGGGGGAGACCCAGTACTTC.

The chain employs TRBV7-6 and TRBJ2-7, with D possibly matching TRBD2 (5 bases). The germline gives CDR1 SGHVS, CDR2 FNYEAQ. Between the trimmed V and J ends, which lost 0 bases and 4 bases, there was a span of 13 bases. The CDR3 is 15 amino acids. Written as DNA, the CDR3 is TGTGCCAGCAGCTTAGCCAGTTCCCGAGGGTACGAGCAGTACTTC. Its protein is CASSLASSRGYEQYF.

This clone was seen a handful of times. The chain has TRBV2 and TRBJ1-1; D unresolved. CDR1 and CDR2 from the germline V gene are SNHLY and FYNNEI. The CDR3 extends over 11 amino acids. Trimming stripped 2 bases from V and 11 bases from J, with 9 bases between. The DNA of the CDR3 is TGTGCCAGCAGTGAACCCAGGAGGGCTTTCTTT. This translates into CASSEPRRAFF. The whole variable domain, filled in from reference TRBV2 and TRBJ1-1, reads EPEVTQTPSHQVTQMGQEVILRCVPISNHLYFYWYRQILGQKVEFLVSFYNNEISEKSEIFDDQFSVERPDGSNFTLKIRSTKLEDSAMYFCASSEPRRAFFGQGTRLTVV.